This T cell receptor beta chain comes out of a study of T cells in localized non-small cell lung cancer. Only in-frame clones appear in the TCRdb table, and some are missing; sequencing was by immunoSEQ multiplex PCR. Of about 29,000 clones in the sample, about 91% are singletons; the top ten hold 6% to 7%. In germline, CDR1 is GTSNPN, CDR2 SVGIG (reference sequence). The V and J ends lost 4 bases and 1 base, in that order; junction bases with no gene match: 26. This CDR3 has 21 residues. The rearrangement joins TRBV30 to TRBJ2-3; TRBD2 aligns across 7 bases. This TCR was sampled from a male donor at least 60 years old with stage I lung adenocarcinoma. The input for sequencing was peripheral blood, taken before any cancer treatment. This CDR3 reads CAWNQEGSGGFSFLGTDTQYF. In nucleotides, the CDR3 is TGTGCCTGGAACCAGGAGGGATCGGGGGGTTTTTCGTTTCTAGGCACAGATACGCAGTATTTT.